These 30 T cell receptor beta chains were all obtained from the same sample, sequenced in a study of cytomegalovirus exposure and HLA in healthy donors. Profiling relied on immunoSEQ multiplex PCR, and the TCRdb table lists in-frame clones only, not all of them. The sample yields around 70,000 clones, 90% to 95% seen once. The sample taken for sequencing was PBMCs. Source of these receptors: a man aged 18 to 35 in good health and CMV-seronegative.

J is TRBJ2-4 and V is TRBV10-3; D is undetermined. V lost 2 bases to trimming and J lost 3 bases, with 11 bases between them. Germline V gives CDR1 ENHRY, CDR2 SYGVKD. This CDR3 comprises 15 residues. The chain's CDR3 is CAISEVRGSKNIQYF. For the CDR3, the DNA is TGTGCCATCAGTGAGGTTCGAGGAAGCAAAAACATTCAGTACTTC.

The chain carries TRBV13 and TRBJ2-2; 8 bases are shared with TRBD1. This CDR3 has 16 residues. From germline, CDR1 is PRHDT and CDR2 FYEKMQ (reference sequence). Trimming took 3 bases from V and 2 from J; bases not matched to a gene: 5. The CDR3 loop reads CASSFPQGANTGELFF. CDR3 bases: TGTGCCAGCAGCTTCCCCCAGGGGGCTAACACCGGGGAGCTGTTTTTT. The full variable domain, in which reference TRBV13 and TRBJ2-2 provide the parts outside the CDR3, is AAGVIQSPRHLIKEKRETATLKCYPIPRHDTVYWYQQGPGQDPQFLISFYEKMQSDKGSIPDRFSAQQFSDYHSELNMSSLELGDSALYFCASSFPQGANTGELFFGEGSRLTVL.

This clone occurred once. V is TRBV14 and J is TRBJ1-4; D gene ambiguous. Germline CDR1 is SGHDN and CDR2 is FVKESK. The CDR3 consists of 17 residues. Trimming took off 0 bases at V and 4 bases at J, with 15 bases between the two ends. In DNA, the CDR3 is TGTGCCAGCAGCCAAGATAAGGTCCGGGAAGGTAATGAAAAACTGTTTTTT. It encodes CASSQDKVREGNEKLFF.

The chain joins TRBV11-2 to TRBJ2-6, with D possibly TRBD2 on 6 matching bases. Trimming pared 2 bases from V and 2 bases from J, leaving 13 bases between. Germline V lookup: CDR1 SGHAT, CDR2 FQNNGV. The CDR3 consists of 17 residues. The CDR3 is CASSLNPGVPGANVLTF. CDR3 nucleotide sequence: TGTGCCAGCAGCTTAAACCCGGGGGTACCTGGGGCCAACGTCCTGACTTTC. Filled out from reference TRBV11-2 and TRBJ2-6, the complete variable domain reads EAGVAQSPRYKIIEKRQSVAFWCNPISGHATLYWYQQILGQGPKLLIQFQNNGVVDDSQLPKDRFSAERLKGVDSTLKIQPAKLEDSAVYLCASSLNPGVPGANVLTFGAGSRLTVL.

The rearrangement joins TRBV9 to TRBJ2-3; the match to TRBD2 covers 7 bases. Germline V gives CDR1 SGDLS, CDR2 YYNGEE. V was clipped by 0 bases and J by 4 bases; unmatched bases: 8. The CDR3 is made up of 16 amino acids. This CDR3 reads CASSVEVGLTPDTQYF. The CDR3 DNA sequence: TGTGCCAGCAGCGTAGAGGTGGGACTAACGCCAGATACGCAGTATTTT.

The chain has TRBV2 and TRBJ2-5, with 14 bases lining up with TRBD2. Trimming at V came to 3 bases and at J to 3 bases, leaving 3 bases not matched to a gene. The length of the CDR3 is 16 residues. Per germline, CDR1 SNHLY and CDR2 FYNNEI. The CDR3 DNA follows: TGTGCCAGCAGTGATAGACTAGCGGGGGGGGAAGAGACCCAGTACTTC. Amino acids: CASSDRLAGGEETQYF.

The CDR3 DNA sequence: TGTGCCAGCAGCTTAGCATCCACAGGGGCTATTCGTGAGCAGTTCTTC. Its translation is CASSLASTGAIREQFF. The chain recombines TRBV11-2 with TRBJ2-1; 7 bases are shared with TRBD1. After removal of 1 base from V and 9 bases from J, the junction contained 12 bases not matched to a gene. CDR3 length: 16 residues. CDR1 and CDR2 from the germline V gene are SGHAT and FQNNGV.

J is TRBJ1-5 and V is TRBV28; tentatively, D is TRBD1 (6 bases). The CDR3 sequence is 13 residues long. V lost 4 bases and J 7 bases, leaving 11 bases between the germline ends. Germline CDR1 is MDHEN and CDR2 is SYDVKM. CDR3 region: CASSSGGTQPQHF. DNA for the CDR3: TGTGCCAGCAGTTCCGGGGGGACACAGCCCCAGCATTTT. Complete variable domain (other parts from reference TRBV28 and TRBJ1-5): DVKVTQSSRYLVKRTGEKVFLECVQDMDHENMFWYRQDPGLGLRLIYFSYDVKMKEKGDIPEGYSVSREKKERFSLILESASTNQTSMYLCASSSGGTQPQHFGDGTRLSIL.

The chain combines TRBV7-8 with TRBJ2-6; D is possibly TRBD2 (6 bases). V was pared by 5 bases and J by 7 bases, with 18 bases between. The V gene's germline CDR1 is SGHVS and CDR2 FQNEAQ. The CDR3 loop spans 16 amino acids. CDR3 bases: TGTGCCAGCAGCGTCGGGACTCCCCTGTATGCCAACGTCCTGACTTTC. It is translated as CASSVGTPLYANVLTF. Full variable domain (outside the CDR3, taken from reference TRBV7-8 and TRBJ2-6): GAGVSQSPRYKVAKRGQDVALRCDPISGHVSLFWYQQALGQGPEFLTYFQNEAQLDKSGLPSDRFFAERPEGSVSTLKIQRTQQEDSAVYLCASSVGTPLYANVLTFGAGSRLTVL.

The rearrangement links TRBV5-1 to TRBJ2-2, with 7 bases matching TRBD1. From germline, CDR1 is SGHRS and CDR2 YFSETQ. The CDR3 is 15 residues long. V was pared by 4 bases and J by 5 bases, with 8 bases of the junction left unmatched. For the CDR3, the DNA is TGCGCCAGCAGCCAGAACAGGGGTGGTACCGGGGAGCTGTTTTTT. This gives the protein CASSQNRGGTGELFF.

V usage is TRBV4-1 and J usage is TRBJ2-7; maybe TRBD2 (6 bases). Trimming stripped 2 bases from V and 3 bases from J, with 11 bases between. The CDR3 runs 14 residues. Looked up from germline, CDR1 is MGHRA and CDR2 is YSYEKL. In DNA form, the CDR3 reads TGCGCCAGCAGCCAACCGGGACTTAGCTACGAGCAGTACTTC. Amino acid sequence: CASSQPGLSYEQYF.

This chain joins TRBV30 and TRBJ1-4, with TRBD1 matching over 8 bases. This CDR3 is 12 amino acids long. Germline V gives CDR1 GTSNPN, CDR2 SVGIG (reference sequence). With V trimmed by 8 bases and J by 13 bases, 12 bases remained unmatched. CDR3 sequence reads: CASQRQGRILFF. The CDR3 nucleotides are TGTGCCAGCCAACGACAGGGGCGGATACTGTTTTTT.

In its sample, this clone was seen once. The chain links TRBV27 to TRBJ2-1; D not certain. V gave up 2 bases and J gave up 4 bases, with 12 bases separating them. CDR3 length equals 15 residues. Germline V gene data show CDR1 as MNHEY and CDR2 as SMNVEV (reference sequence). CDR3 nucleotide sequence: TGTGCCAGCAGTTTAAACAGCCAGTTTTACAATGAGCAGTTCTTC. It specifies CASSLNSQFYNEQFF.

This clone was recorded a few times. The chain joins TRBV27 to TRBJ2-6, with a possible D match to TRBD2 (5 bases). There are 18 residues in the CDR3. V was shortened by 6 bases and J by 0 bases, with 18 bases between the two germline ends. CDR1 is MNHEY and CDR2 is SMNVEV in the germline V gene (reference sequence). In DNA form, the CDR3 reads TGTGCCAGCAGCCCTTTAGGAGGACGGTCCTCTGGGGCCAACGTCCTGACTTTC. Protein sequence: CASSPLGGRSSGANVLTF.

V is TRBV7-9 and J is TRBJ2-7; 8 positions agree with TRBD1. The V segment lost 5 bases and the J segment 0 bases; nucleotides outside the gene matches: 9. The germline CDR1 and CDR2 sequences are SEHNR and FQNEAQ (reference sequence). The CDR3 spans 16 residues. The DNA for the CDR3 is TGTGCCAGCAGCGCAGGACAGGGAGCCAGCTCCTACGAGCAGTACTTC. It specifies CASSAGQGASSYEQYF.

The V gene is TRBV27, the J gene TRBJ1-2; 7 nucleotides align to TRBD1. The CDR3 has 16 amino acids. After removal of 3 bases from V and 1 base from J, the junction contained 8 bases not matched to a gene. CDR1 MNHEY and CDR2 SMNVEV come from the germline V gene (reference sequence). The CDR3 DNA reads TGTGCCAGCAGTTTTGTCGGGACAGAGTATAACTATGGCTACACCTTC. It is translated as CASSFVGTEYNYGYTF.

The chain employs TRBV11-2 and TRBJ2-5; maybe TRBD1 (6 bases). V was trimmed by 5 bases and J by 5 bases, leaving 18 bases between them. The CDR3 sequence is 15 residues long. In germline, CDR1 is SGHAT, CDR2 FQNNGV. In DNA, the CDR3 is TGTGCCAGCAGCCCACAGGGCATTGGATTCGAGACCCAGTACTTC. It is translated as CASSPQGIGFETQYF.

This chain connects TRBV2 to TRBJ1-1; possible D gene TRBD1, 6 bases. The CDR3 has 17 amino acids. V lost 6 bases and J lost 7, with 27 bases in between. Germline loops: CDR1 SNHLY, CDR2 FYNNEI. The CDR3 here is CASRPLEGIGGSDEAFF. In DNA form, the CDR3 reads TGTGCCAGCAGGCCATTAGAGGGCATTGGGGGCTCGGATGAAGCTTTCTTT.

The genes are TRBV29-1 and TRBJ1-1; no firm D call. In germline, CDR1 is SQVTM, CDR2 ANQGSEA. The CDR3 has 15 residues. V lost 5 bases to trimming and J lost 0 bases, with 16 bases between them. For the CDR3, the DNA is TGCAGCGTTTTAAGTTCGCCAGGCTTGAACACTGAAGCTTTCTTT. It specifies CSVLSSPGLNTEAFF.

This chain links TRBV27 with TRBJ1-1, with TRBD1 matching over 8 bases. The CDR3 contains 15 residues. Germline CDR1 is MNHEY and CDR2 is SMNVEV (reference sequence). Losses at the gene ends were 2 bases for V and 4 bases for J; bases not matched to a gene: 6. For the CDR3, the DNA is TGTGCCAGCAGTTTAACAGGGGGTGGGAGCACTGAAGCTTTCTTT. Protein product: CASSLTGGGSTEAFF.

This chain links TRBV29-1 with TRBJ1-2, with D possibly matching TRBD1 (5 bases). Deletions cut 6 bases from V and 8 bases from J, with 13 bases between. CDR1 SQVTM and CDR2 ANQGSEA come from the germline V gene. The CDR3 length is 11 residues. CDR3 loop: CSVVGVGGYTF. The DNA for the CDR3 is TGCAGCGTCGTAGGGGTGGGAGGCTACACCTTC.

This chain links TRBV29-1 with TRBJ2-2, with 10 positions matching TRBD1. Trimming removed 6 bases from V and 5 bases from J; junction bases left unmatched: 3. CDR1 and CDR2 from the germline V gene are SQVTM and ANQGSEA. The CDR3 covers 13 residues. CDR3 DNA sequence: TGCAGCGTAAGACAGGGGGCTACCGGGGAGCTGTTTTTT. Translation: CSVRQGATGELFF.

Points on this clone: Other DNA sequences from this sample encode an identical CDR3 as well. CDR3 nucleotides: TGTGCCAGCAGCGTAGCAGTGAACACTGAAGCTTTCTTT. Its translation: CASSVAVNTEAFF. The chain couples TRBV9 to TRBJ1-1, with D unresolved. CDR3 length: 13 amino acids. In germline, CDR1 is SGDLS, CDR2 YYNGEE. Trimming pared 0 bases from V and 0 bases from J, leaving 3 bases between.

This clone appeared once. This rearrangement joins TRBV5-6 to TRBJ2-1, with a tentative D call TRBD2 (6 bases). Germline V gives CDR1 SGHDT, CDR2 YYEEEE. The length of the CDR3 is 14 residues. V gave up 4 bases and J gave up 10 bases, with 18 bases separating them. The CDR3 is CASSPGLLGPEQFF. The CDR3 DNA reads TGTGCCAGCAGCCCGGGACTCCTGGGGCCGGAGCAGTTCTTC.

The chain has TRBV6-1 and TRBJ1-5; D gene unclear. Germline V gene lookup returns CDR1 MNHNS and CDR2 SASEGT. The CDR3 covers 14 residues. Deletions cut 6 bases from V and 6 bases from J, with 15 bases between. Here the CDR3 reads CASRKEGAVQPQHF. CDR3 DNA sequence: TGTGCCAGCAGGAAGGAGGGTGCTGTTCAGCCCCAGCATTTT.

This chain uses TRBV6-1 with TRBJ1-1; TRBD1 is a possible D gene (6 bases). Trimming took off 2 bases at V and 2 bases at J, with 9 bases between the two ends. The length of the CDR3 is 14 residues. The germline gives CDR1 MNHNS, CDR2 SASEGT. CDR3 residues: CASSERGINTEAFF. The DNA of the CDR3 is TGTGCCAGCAGTGAAAGGGGGATCAACACTGAAGCTTTCTTT.

The CDR3 region has the DNA TGTGCCAGCAGCAGAGGGGGGGGTTCCCAAGAGACCCAGTACTTC. Protein sequence: CASSRGGGSQETQYF. The rearrangement links TRBV25-1 to TRBJ2-5, with a weak D call TRBD2 (7 bases). Germline CDR1 reads MGHDK; CDR2 reads SYGVNS. V dropped 6 bases and J dropped 1 base, with 15 bases sitting between them. The CDR3 is made up of 15 amino acids. Together with reference TRBV25-1 and TRBJ2-5, the CDR3 gives the full variable domain: EADIYQTPRYLVIGTGKKITLECSQTMGHDKMYWYQQDPGMELHLIHYSYGVNSTEKGDLSSESTVSRIRTEHFPLTLESARPSHTSQYLCASSRGGGSQETQYFGPGTRLLVL.

As to this clone: The junction does not match germline at one end; this may be a read error. The chain uses TRBV5-1 and TRBJ2-5; D perhaps matches TRBD2 (7 bases). Matching the DNA end better, TRBJ2-7 makes the J call doubtful. Germline V gene sequence: CDR1 SGHRS, CDR2 YFSETQ. CDR3 size: 15 residues. CDR3 sequence: CASTRLGGPSDEQYF. The CDR3 DNA sequence: TGCGCCAGCACCCGGCTGGGGGGGCCCTCCGACGAGCAGTACTTC.

V is TRBV25-1 and J is TRBJ2-2, with D tentatively TRBD2 (5 bases). Per the germline V gene, CDR1 is MGHDK and CDR2 is SYGVNS. This CDR3 has 14 residues. V gave up 5 bases and J gave up 3 bases, with 10 bases separating them. This chain's CDR3 is CASSNGIYTGELFF. In nucleotides, the CDR3 is TGTGCCAGCAGTAACGGGATATACACCGGGGAGCTGTTTTTT. The whole variable domain, remainder taken from reference TRBV25-1 and TRBJ2-2, is EADIYQTPRYLVIGTGKKITLECSQTMGHDKMYWYQQDPGMELHLIHYSYGVNSTEKGDLSSESTVSRIRTEHFPLTLESARPSHTSQYLCASSNGIYTGELFFGEGSRLTVL.

The CDR3 reads CASRQGGSYGYTF. The CDR3 DNA reads TGTGCCAGCAGACAGGGTGGTTCCTATGGCTACACCTTC. The gene calls are TRBV28 and TRBJ1-2; D is possibly TRBD1 (6 bases). The CDR3 consists of 13 residues. With 6 bases removed from V and 4 bases from J, the gap between germline ends came to 12 bases. In germline, CDR1 is MDHEN, CDR2 SYDVKM.